The 27 T cell receptor beta chains reported below all come from one sample, sequenced in a study of blood T cell repertoires in COVID-19. Clones were read by immunoSEQ multiplex PCR, and TCRdb kept only the in-frame ones, dropping some. The table lists a few hundred thousand clones, more than 85% of them singletons, with roughly 0.86% in the top ten. The sample comprised PBMCs or T cells enriched from blood (not recorded which). These receptors were obtained from a woman aged 40-49 years who had been exposed to COVID-19.

V and J are TRBV27 and TRBJ2-7; possible D gene TRBD2, 5 bases. Trimming shortened V by 3 bases and J by 3 bases, and 9 bases separated the two germline ends. Germline V gene lookup returns CDR1 MNHEY and CDR2 SMNVEV (reference sequence). The CDR3 is 13 residues long. The CDR3 protein is CASSLVGSYEQYF. CDR3 bases: TGTGCCAGCAGTTTGGTAGGGAGCTACGAGCAGTACTTC.

The rearrangement joins TRBV5-6 to TRBJ2-7; TRBD2 agrees at 8 bases. V gave up 0 bases and J gave up 2 bases; unmatched junction bases: 7. The V gene's germline CDR1 is SGHDT and CDR2 YYEEEE. The CDR3 covers 16 residues. The CDR3 is CASSLGSGSYAYEQYF. CDR3 DNA: TGTGCCAGCAGCTTGGGCAGCGGGAGCTATGCCTACGAGCAGTACTTC. Full variable domain (rest looked up from reference TRBV5-6 and TRBJ2-7): DAGVTQSPTHLIKTRGQQVTLRCSPKSGHDTVSWYQQALGQGPQFIFQYYEEEERQRGNFPDRFSGHQFPNYSSELNVNALLLGDSALYLCASSLGSGSYAYEQYFGPGTRLTVT.

The V and J genes are TRBV7-9 and TRBJ1-2, with TRBD1 identical over 7 bases. CDR1 SEHNR and CDR2 FQNEAQ come from the germline V gene (reference sequence). The CDR3 is made up of 13 amino acids. V shed 5 bases, J shed 5 bases, and the junction held 5 bases outside the gene matches. CDR3 amino acids: CASSPEGAYGYTF. CDR3 nucleotides: TGTGCCAGCAGCCCGGAGGGGGCATATGGCTACACCTTC.

The CDR3 loop reads CASSPRGLGGEQFF. The CDR3 DNA reads as TGTGCCAGTAGTCCCAGGGGACTAGGCGGTGAGCAGTTCTTC. J is TRBJ2-1 and V is TRBV19; TRBD2 agrees at 8 bases. Germline CDR1 LNHDA, CDR2 SQIVND (reference sequence). The CDR3 consists of 14 residues. V dropped 5 bases and J dropped 9; count of bases not matched to a gene: 9.

The gene calls are TRBV13 and TRBJ1-4, with 10 bases aligning to TRBD1. CDR1 PRHDT and CDR2 FYEKMQ come from the germline V gene (reference sequence). The trim removed 5 bases at V and 7 bases at J, leaving 4 bases unmatched. The CDR3 runs 14 residues. DNA of the CDR3: TGTGCCAGCAGCCGGACAGGGGGATCTGAAAAACTGTTTTTT. It translates to CASSRTGGSEKLFF.

The chain links TRBV24-1 to TRBJ2-3; TRBD1 agrees at 10 bases. This CDR3 region has 16 residues. The junction had 8 bases not matched to a gene; V was cut back by 6 bases and J by 3 bases. CDR1 and CDR2 from the germline V gene are KGHDR and SFDVKD. CDR3 DNA sequence: TGTGCCACCAGTCCCCCGTCGGGACAGGGGACAGATACGCAGTATTTT. This gives the protein CATSPPSGQGTDTQYF.

The chain links TRBV15 to TRBJ1-4; D not resolved. Trimming cost V 0 bases and J 3 bases, with 14 bases left between them. Germline values: CDR1 LNHNV, CDR2 YYDKDF (reference sequence). This CDR3 is 17 amino acids long. The CDR3 reads CATSRDPYGRPNEKLFF. CDR3 coding DNA: TGTGCCACCAGCAGAGATCCTTATGGCAGGCCTAATGAAAAACTGTTTTTT.

J is TRBJ1-1 and V is TRBV27; 8 nucleotides agree with TRBD1. This CDR3 is 16 amino acids long. CDR1 and CDR2 (germline): MNHEY, SMNVEV (reference sequence). J was trimmed by 4 bases and V by 3 bases; bases with no gene match: 10. The CDR3 sequence is CASSLLLQGVGTEAFF. DNA of the CDR3: TGTGCCAGCAGTTTGCTATTACAGGGGGTGGGCACTGAAGCTTTCTTT.

In nucleotides, the CDR3 is TGTGCCAGCAGTGACCCGGCCAGGGGGATGAACACTGAAGCTTTCTTT. This sequence encodes CASSDPARGMNTEAFF. The V and J genes are TRBV2 and TRBJ1-1; TRBD1 matches at 7 bases. There are 16 residues in the CDR3. Germline V gene data show CDR1 as SNHLY and CDR2 as FYNNEI. The J segment lost 0 bases and the V segment lost 3 bases, leaving 7 bases of the junction unmatched.

The rearrangement uses TRBV7-9 and TRBJ2-1, with a tentative D call TRBD1 (5 bases). The germline V and J ends were trimmed by 6 bases and 9 bases, with 15 bases remaining between them. The germline gives CDR1 SEHNR, CDR2 FQNEAQ (reference sequence). The CDR3 has 13 residues. As DNA, the CDR3 is TGTGCCAGCAGTCCGACAGTTTCTGCTGAGCAGTTCTTC. Translating gives CASSPTVSAEQFF. The full variable domain, completed using reference TRBV7-9 and TRBJ2-1, is DTGVSQNPRHKITKRGQNVTFRCDPISEHNRLYWYRQTLGQGPEFLTYFQNEAQLEKSRLLSDRFSAERPKGSFSTLEIQRTEQGDSAMYLCASSPTVSAEQFFGPGTRLTVL.

This chain connects TRBV7-9 to TRBJ2-1; 8 nucleotides agree with TRBD1. The germline gives CDR1 SEHNR, CDR2 FQNEAQ (reference sequence). CDR3 size: 13 residues. The trim removed 6 bases at V and 13 bases at J, leaving 11 bases unmatched. CDR3 sequence reads: CASSIQGGPSQFF. For the CDR3, the DNA is TGTGCCAGCAGTATACAGGGGGGTCCGTCCCAGTTCTTC.

A single count supports this clone. The chain employs TRBV6-5 and TRBJ1-6; a weak D match, TRBD1 (5 bases). Per germline, CDR1 MNHEY and CDR2 SVGAGI. There are 15 residues in the CDR3. The V and J ends lost 6 bases and 5 bases respectively, with 14 bases between them. The DNA of the CDR3 is TGTGCCAGCAGACTCTCGGACACGGATAATTCACCCCTCCACTTT. Protein sequence: CASRLSDTDNSPLHF.

The gene calls are TRBV9 and TRBJ2-5, with D possibly being TRBD2 (6 bases). Trimming took 0 bases from V and 0 from J, leaving 9 bases between them. The CDR3 covers 15 residues. Germline lookup yields CDR1 SGDLS and CDR2 YYNGEE. This CDR3 is CASSVVGGNQETQYF. CDR3 DNA sequence: TGTGCCAGCAGCGTAGTTGGCGGGAACCAAGAGACCCAGTACTTC.

The CDR3 DNA is TGTGCCACCAGCAGCGGGGGAGCAACTAATGAAAAACTGTTTTTT. Translated: CATSSGGATNEKLFF. J is TRBJ1-4 and V is TRBV15; the D gene is possibly TRBD1 (5 bases). Germline V CDR1 and CDR2: LNHNV, YYDKDF (reference sequence). The CDR3 consists of 15 residues. Trimming stripped 3 bases from V and 0 bases from J, with 8 bases between.

The V and J genes are TRBV3-1 (or the pseudogene TRBV3-2) and TRBJ1-4, with 7 bases matching TRBD1. This CDR3 region has 15 residues. V lost 4 bases and J lost 4; bases outside the gene matches: 6. Looked up from germline, CDR1 is LGHDT and CDR2 is YNNKEL (reference sequence). The CDR3 bases are TGTGCCAGCAGCCGAAGGACAGGCGTTAATGAAAAACTGTTTTTT. Translated: CASSRRTGVNEKLFF.

This chain joins TRBV5-1 and TRBJ1-2, with D maybe TRBD1 (5 bases). The CDR3 length is 12 residues. Germline assignment: CDR1 SGHRS and CDR2 YFSETQ. Deletions cut 6 bases from V and 1 base from J, with 7 bases between. The CDR3 coding sequence is TGCGCCAGCACTCAGGGTAACTATGGCTACACCTTC. As protein: CASTQGNYGYTF.

This chain joins TRBV29-1 and TRBJ2-5; possible D gene TRBD2, 6 bases. Germline CDR1 SQVTM, CDR2 ANQGSEA. This CDR3 region has 14 residues. The germline V and J ends were trimmed by 8 bases and 5 bases, with 21 bases remaining between them. The CDR3 loop reads CSFPGGGSSETQYF. DNA for the CDR3: TGCAGCTTCCCCGGAGGAGGGAGCTCGGAGACCCAGTACTTC.

This chain connects TRBV28 to TRBJ1-3, with 7 bases fitting TRBD1. J lost 0 bases, V lost 6 bases, and 8 bases had no gene match. CDR1 is MDHEN, CDR2 SYDVKM, per germline. The CDR3 runs 16 residues. The CDR3 nucleotides read TGTGCCAGCAGATCAGGGGGGACTGGCTCTGGAAACACCATATATTTT. It translates to CASRSGGTGSGNTIYF.

The chain uses TRBV5-4 and TRBJ2-7, with a weak D call TRBD1 (6 bases). The V gene lost 1 base and the J gene lost 7 bases, with 9 bases spanning the gap. Germline V gene lookup returns CDR1 SGHNT and CDR2 YYREEE (reference sequence). CDR3 length equals 12 residues. CDR3 residues: CASSLWQGEQYF. CDR3 nucleotides: TGTGCCAGCAGCTTGTGGCAGGGGGAGCAGTACTTC.

The chain recombines TRBV5-4 with TRBJ2-5, with D possibly TRBD2 on 5 matching bases. V lost 5 bases to trimming and J lost 1 base, with 12 bases between them. The CDR3 is made up of 14 amino acids. The germline V gene encodes CDR1 SGHNT and CDR2 YYREEE (reference sequence). CDR3 bases: TGTGCCAGCAGTTCCGGGGATCTCCAAGAGACCCAGTACTTC. It specifies CASSSGDLQETQYF. The full variable domain, completed using reference TRBV5-4 and TRBJ2-5, is ETGVTQSPTHLIKTRGQQVTLRCSSQSGHNTVSWYQQALGQGPQFIFQYYREEENGRGNFPPRFSGLQFPNYSSELNVNALELDDSALYLCASSSGDLQETQYFGPGTRLLVL.

The chain carries TRBV5-1 and TRBJ2-3; 9 nucleotides line up with TRBD2. Trimming at V came to 1 base and at J to 2 bases, leaving 5 bases not matched to a gene. There are 16 residues in the CDR3. CDR1 is SGHRS, CDR2 YFSETQ, per germline. Here the CDR3 reads CASSLLSSGTTDTQYF. The CDR3 region has the DNA TGCGCCAGCAGCTTGCTCTCTAGCGGGACCACAGATACGCAGTATTTT.

The rearrangement joins TRBV7-8 to TRBJ1-5; the D is unclear. There are 15 residues in the CDR3. Germline V gene sequence: CDR1 SGHVS, CDR2 FQNEAQ. The ends were cut back, 1 base at V and 0 bases at J, with 7 bases in the middle. CDR3 region: CASSLVVGSNQPQHF. The CDR3 region has the DNA TGTGCCAGCAGCTTAGTGGTCGGTAGCAATCAGCCCCAGCATTTT.

This clone has only one observation. As DNA, the CDR3 is TGTGCCAGCAGTCAGGGACAGGGGATTGAAGCTTTCTTT. This translates into CASSQGQGIEAFF. This sequence joins TRBV11-3 and TRBJ1-1; 10 nucleotides agree with TRBD1. The CDR3 runs 13 residues. Looked up from germline, CDR1 is SGHNT and CDR2 is YENEEA. With V trimmed by 6 bases and J by 7 bases, 5 bases remained unmatched.

V gene TRBV5-1 combines with J gene TRBJ2-7, with D possibly TRBD1 on 6 matching bases. The germline gives CDR1 SGHRS, CDR2 YFSETQ. The CDR3 totals 15 residues. Trimming shortened V by 1 base and J by 0 bases, and 11 bases separated the two germline ends. CDR3 sequence (DNA): TGCGCCAGCAGCTTGTCGCAGGGGACCTCCTACGAGCAGTACTTC. Its protein is CASSLSQGTSYEQYF.

This chain connects TRBV14 to TRBJ2-1; 13 positions agree with TRBD2. CDR3 size: 15 residues. The germline gives CDR1 SGHDN, CDR2 FVKESK. The V segment lost 4 bases and the J segment 4 bases; nucleotides outside the gene matches: 1. The CDR3 region is CASSLTSGRYNEQFF. The DNA for the CDR3 is TGTGCCAGCAGCCTGACTAGCGGGAGGTACAATGAGCAGTTCTTC.

The rearrangement uses TRBV5-5 and TRBJ1-1; 10 bases fit TRBD1. CDR3 length equals 16 residues. The J segment lost 5 bases and the V segment lost 1 base, leaving 8 bases of the junction unmatched. Per germline, CDR1 SGHKS and CDR2 YYEKEE (reference sequence). This chain's CDR3 is CASSLRQGAVVTEAFF. CDR3 coding DNA: TGTGCCAGCAGCTTGAGACAGGGGGCAGTTGTAACTGAAGCTTTCTTT. The full variable domain, completed using reference TRBV5-5 and TRBJ1-1, is DAGVTQSPTHLIKTRGQQVTLRCSPISGHKSVSWYQQVLGQGPQFIFQYYEKEERGRGNFPDRFSARQFPNYSSELNVNALLLGDSALYLCASSLRQGAVVTEAFFGQGTRLTVV.

The chain is built from TRBV27 and TRBJ2-3; TRBD2 is a possible D gene (6 bases). Trimming cost V 3 bases and J 1 base, with 11 bases left between them. Germline V gives CDR1 MNHEY, CDR2 SMNVEV (reference sequence). The CDR3 contains 15 residues. CDR3 region: CASSFGERGTDTQYF. CDR3 coding DNA: TGTGCCAGCAGTTTTGGCGAGCGGGGCACAGATACGCAGTATTTT.